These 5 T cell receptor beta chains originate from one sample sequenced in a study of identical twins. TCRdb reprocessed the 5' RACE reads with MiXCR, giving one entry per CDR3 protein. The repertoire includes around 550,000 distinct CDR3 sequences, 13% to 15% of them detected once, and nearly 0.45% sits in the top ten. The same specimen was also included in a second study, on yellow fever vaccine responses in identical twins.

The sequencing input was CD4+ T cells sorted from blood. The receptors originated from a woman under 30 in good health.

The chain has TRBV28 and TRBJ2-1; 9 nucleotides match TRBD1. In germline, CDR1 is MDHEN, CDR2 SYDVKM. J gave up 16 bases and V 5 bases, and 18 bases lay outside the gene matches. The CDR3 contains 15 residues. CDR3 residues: CASSPTGGSYNEYFF. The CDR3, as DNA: TGTGCCAGCAGTCCTACAGGGGGCTCCTACAATGAGTACTTCTTC.

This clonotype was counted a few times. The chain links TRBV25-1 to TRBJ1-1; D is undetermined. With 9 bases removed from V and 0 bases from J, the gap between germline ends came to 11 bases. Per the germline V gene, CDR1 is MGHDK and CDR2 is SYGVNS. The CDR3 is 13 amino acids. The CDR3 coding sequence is TGTGCCAGTAAGTCGCTCATGAACACTGAAGCTTTCTTT. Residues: CASKSLMNTEAFF.

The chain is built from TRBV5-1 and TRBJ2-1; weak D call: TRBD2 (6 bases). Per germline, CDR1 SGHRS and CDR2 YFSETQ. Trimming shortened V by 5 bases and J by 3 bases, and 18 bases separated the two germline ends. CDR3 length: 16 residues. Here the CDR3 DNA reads TGCGCCAGCAGACCTACCGGGACTGGCGACTACAATGAGCAGTTCTTC. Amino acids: CASRPTGTGDYNEQFF.

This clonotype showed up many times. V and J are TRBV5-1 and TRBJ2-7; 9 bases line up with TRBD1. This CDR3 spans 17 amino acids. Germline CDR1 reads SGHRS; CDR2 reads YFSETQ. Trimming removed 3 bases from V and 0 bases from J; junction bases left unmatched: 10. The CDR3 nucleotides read TGCGCCAGCAGCTCGGACAGGGGTCTGCGCAGCTCCTACGAGCAGTACTTC. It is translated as CASSSDRGLRSSYEQYF.

CDR3 DNA sequence: TGCAGTGCTGGATCGGACAGGGTGGAAGCTGAAGCTTTCTTT. Its translation is CSAGSDRVEAEAFF. The chain links TRBV20-1 to TRBJ1-1, with 8 bases that match TRBD1. With 5 bases clipped from V and 6 bases from J, the junction kept 11 bases outside the gene matches. This CDR3 region has 14 residues. Germline lookup yields CDR1 DFQATT and CDR2 SNEGSKA (reference sequence).